These 15 T cell receptor beta chains share one sample of origin, sequenced in a study of regulatory T cells in long-lasting Graves disease. Construction of the TCR beta libraries employed iRepertoire HTBI primers in conjunction with Arm-PCR of CDR3 regions. Each CDR3 protein is one row after TCRdb ran MiXCR on the multiplex PCR reads. This sample has 560,000 or so distinct CDR3 sequences, with around 15% found just once. Time point indicated: newly diagnosed GD, antithyroid drugs for less than 3 months. Construction of the TCR library relied on RNA isolated from PBMCs. These data are also associated with another study on T cells in Graves' hyperthyroidism and ophthalmopathy.

Sequences were derived from peripheral blood mononuclear cells (PBMCs), sampled at new diagnosis, from a patient treated with antithyroid drugs. These TCRs come from a man between 18 and 35 years old with Graves disease.

This clonotype was observed a few times. The chain is built from TRBV6-1 and TRBJ2-5, with D perhaps matching TRBD1 (6 bases). Trimming removed 8 bases from V and 5 bases from J, with 18 bases in between. CDR1 and CDR2 from the germline V gene are MNHNS and SASEGT. The CDR3 is 14 amino acids. CDR3 in amino acids: CASRDYRVGETQYF. The CDR3 coding sequence is TGTGCCAGCCGCGACTACAGGGTGGGGGAGACCCAGTACTTC.

The J gene is TRBJ1-2, the V gene TRBV29-1; D gene uncertain. Trimming removed 2 bases from V and 5 bases from J, with 15 bases in between. Germline assignment: CDR1 SQVTM and CDR2 ANQGSEA. This CDR3 spans 14 amino acids. The CDR3, as DNA: TGCAGCGTTGAATGGTTGGCCTTAGATTATGGCTACACCTTC. Its translation: CSVEWLALDYGYTF.

This clonotype was counted many times. The rearrangement uses TRBV27 and TRBJ2-7; D may be TRBD1 (6 bases). Germline loops: CDR1 MNHEY, CDR2 SMNVEV (reference sequence). Deletions cut 5 bases from V and 0 bases from J, with 11 bases between. The CDR3 totals 14 residues. The CDR3 spells CASSIQGASYEQYF. CDR3 sequence (DNA): TGTGCCAGCAGTATACAGGGCGCCTCCTACGAGCAGTACTTC.

V usage is TRBV20-1 and J usage is TRBJ2-1, with 8 nucleotides matching TRBD2. The CDR3 runs 15 residues. The V segment lost 0 bases and the J segment 4 bases; nucleotides outside the gene matches: 5. Germline CDR1 DFQATT, CDR2 SNEGSKA (reference sequence). DNA of the CDR3: TGCAGTGCTAGAGAAGCGGGAGTGGGATACAATGAGCAGTTCTTC. Its translation: CSAREAGVGYNEQFF.

This clonotype was detected many times. The V and J genes are TRBV7-9 and TRBJ2-7; TRBD1 matches 7 bases. The germline CDR1 and CDR2 sequences are SEHNR and FQNEAQ (reference sequence). The J segment lost 0 bases and the V segment lost 5 bases, leaving 7 bases of the junction unmatched. This CDR3 spans 15 amino acids. The CDR3 loop is CASSTGQLGSYEQYF. The CDR3, as DNA: TGTGCCAGCAGCACGGGACAGCTTGGCTCCTACGAGCAGTACTTC.

This clonotype has more than one count but fewer than ten. The gene calls are TRBV30 and TRBJ1-1; D possibly corresponds to TRBD1 (6 bases). V was clipped by 5 bases and J by 2 bases, with 18 bases between them. Looked up from germline, CDR1 is GTSNPN and CDR2 is SVGIG (reference sequence). The length of the CDR3 is 15 residues. CDR3 DNA: TGTGCCTGGGCCCTTAGGGGGACACCTAACACTGAAGCTTTCTTT. Translating gives CAWALRGTPNTEAFF.

This clonotype was counted at least ten times. The chain couples TRBV29-1 to TRBJ2-5, with TRBD2 matching 9 bases. The CDR3 has 18 residues. Germline V lookup: CDR1 SQVTM, CDR2 ANQGSEA. The V segment lost 0 bases and the J segment 2 bases; nucleotides outside the gene matches: 13. The CDR3 DNA is TGCAGCGTTGAAGATCCCCTGGGTAGCGGGAGCCCACAAGAGACCCAGTACTTC. It specifies CSVEDPLGSGSPQETQYF.

This chain links TRBV6-1 with TRBJ2-5; D may correspond to TRBD1 or TRBD2 (6 bases each). With 6 bases removed from V and 5 bases from J, the gap between germline ends came to 19 bases. Germline loops: CDR1 MNHNS, CDR2 SASEGT. This CDR3 is built from 15 residues. CDR3: CASSPRGQGRETQYF. CDR3 coding DNA: TGTGCCAGCAGCCCACGGGGGCAGGGTCGTGAGACCCAGTACTTC.

This clonotype appeared a few times. The chain links TRBV9 to TRBJ2-1; 8 bases fit TRBD1. The CDR3 runs 15 residues. J was trimmed by 7 bases and V by 0 bases; bases with no gene match: 6. Germline V gene lookup returns CDR1 SGDLS and CDR2 YYNGEE. CDR3 sequence: CASSVGGQGGNEQFF. As DNA, the CDR3 is TGTGCCAGCAGCGTAGGCGGACAGGGTGGAAATGAGCAGTTCTTC.

This clonotype was picked up many times. The chain couples TRBV7-8 to TRBJ2-1; TRBD2 agrees at 14 bases. Germline CDR1 is SGHVS and CDR2 is FQNEAQ. Unmatched junction bases numbered 10, after V lost 2 bases and J lost 4 bases. The CDR3 runs 19 residues. The CDR3 DNA reads TGTGCCAGCAGCTTATGGACTAGCGGGAGGTTAGTGGAGTACAATGAGCAGTTCTTC. Amino acids: CASSLWTSGRLVEYNEQFF.

This clonotype was seen a single time. One junction end does not reproduce the germline sequence, and a read error may be involved. The chain is built from TRBV20-1 and TRBJ2-7, with D perhaps matching TRBD1 (6 bases). The germline gives CDR1 DFQATT, CDR2 SNEGSKA (reference sequence). The CDR3 is made up of 17 amino acids. As DNA, the CDR3 is TGCAGTGCTGGAGATCAGGGTTCGGCAGGGGTTTCCTACGAGCAGTACTTC. Amino acid sequence: CSAGDQGSAGVSYEQYF.

The CDR3 DNA is TGCGCCAGCAGCTTAGCTAGCGGGATAAACAATGAGCAGTTCTTC. Its protein product is CASSLASGINNEQFF. The chain joins TRBV5-1 to TRBJ2-1; 9 bases align to TRBD2. The CDR3 loop spans 15 amino acids. The V segment lost 2 bases and the J segment 5 bases; nucleotides outside the gene matches: 5. Germline V CDR1 and CDR2: SGHRS, YFSETQ.

A word on this clonotype: A much larger clone lies a single base off, so this may be a read error. This chain's CDR3 is CSVRLGESHNEQFF. CDR3 DNA sequence: TGCAGCGTGAGATTGGGGGAGTCCCACAATGAGCAGTTCTTC. The rearrangement links TRBV29-1 to TRBJ2-1; tentatively, D is TRBD1 or TRBD2 (5 bases each). This CDR3 spans 14 amino acids. V lost 6 bases and J lost 5, with 17 bases in between. Germline-derived CDR1 and CDR2 are SQVTM and ANQGSEA.

This clonotype has only a few counts. The gene calls are TRBV20-1 and TRBJ2-1, with 12 bases that match TRBD2. This CDR3 contains 13 residues. Per the germline V gene, CDR1 is DFQATT and CDR2 is SNEGSKA (reference sequence). J was trimmed by 13 bases and V by 5 bases; bases with no gene match: 9. CDR3 DNA sequence: TGCAGTGCTTTAAACCGACTAGCGGGAGTCCAGTTCTTC. This gives the protein CSALNRLAGVQFF.

The J gene is TRBJ1-1, the V gene TRBV29-1; TRBD1 agrees at 8 bases. Germline CDR1 and CDR2: SQVTM and ANQGSEA. The CDR3 loop spans 10 amino acids. After removal of 8 bases from V and 8 bases from J, the junction contained 4 bases not matched to a gene. In nucleotides, the CDR3 is TGCAGCACCCGACAGGGGGAAGCTTTCTTT. This gives the protein CSTRQGEAFF.